This record covers a single T cell receptor beta chain. The source of the sample is a study of T cell changes during pregnancy in multiple sclerosis. V lost 2 bases to trimming and J lost 8 bases, with 15 bases between them. Germline CDR1 is SGHTA and CDR2 is FQGTGA. This CDR3 is 15 amino acids long. The data were produced by immunoSEQ multiplex PCR, yet TCRdb's version contains in-frame clones alone and is incomplete. The data hold roughly 89,000 clones, with almost 95% observed a single time. The chain has TRBV7-3 and TRBJ2-2; D is unclear. The sequence derives from a female donor with multiple sclerosis, enrolled in a pregnancy study. The starting material was peripheral blood, obtained in the third trimester of pregnancy. This CDR3 reads CASSLGLRAEGELFF. The CDR3 bases are TGTGCCAGCAGCTTAGGGCTCCGTGCCGAAGGGGAGCTGTTTTTT.